This T cell receptor beta chain came from a study of blood T cell repertoires in COVID-19. For the study at large: There were acute and convalescent COVID-19 samples, and they came from the United States, Italy and Spain. From T cells, B-cell-depleted T cells, or PBMCs came the material, which was cDNA or gDNA.

Germline CDR1 and CDR2: SNHLY and FYNNEI. The CDR3 is made up of 15 amino acids. V dropped 6 bases and J dropped 0 bases, with 15 bases sitting between them. Study processing details: Amplification from reference gene primers served as the basis for estimated nucleated cell counts. Here immunoSEQ multiplex PCR was the method, and the copy in TCRdb shows in-frame clones only, minus some. Clone size and V and J calls were adopted from that table, with D and trimming inferred from the DNA. The profile shows about 110,000 clones, 88% of them singletons. This sequence originates from a human donor in a cohort sampled during active COVID-19. This chain uses TRBV2 with TRBJ2-7; D gene unclear. The sequenced sample consisted of peripheral blood. CDR3 in DNA: TGTGCCAGCAGAACCAAAGAGGCCTCCTCCTACGAGCAGTACTTC. Amino acid sequence: CASRTKEASSYEQYF.